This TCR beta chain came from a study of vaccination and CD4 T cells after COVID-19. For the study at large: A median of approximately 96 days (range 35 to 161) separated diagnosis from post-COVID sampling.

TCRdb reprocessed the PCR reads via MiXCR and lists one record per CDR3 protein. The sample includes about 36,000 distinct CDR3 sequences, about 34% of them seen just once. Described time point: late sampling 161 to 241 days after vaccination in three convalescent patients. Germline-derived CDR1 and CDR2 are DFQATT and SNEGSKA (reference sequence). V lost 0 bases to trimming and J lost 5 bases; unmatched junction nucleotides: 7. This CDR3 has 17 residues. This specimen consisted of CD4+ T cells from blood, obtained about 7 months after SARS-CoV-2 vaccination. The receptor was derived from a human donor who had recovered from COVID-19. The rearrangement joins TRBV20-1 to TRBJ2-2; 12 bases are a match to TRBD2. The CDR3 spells CSARDLAGGMRTGELFF. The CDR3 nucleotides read TGCAGTGCTAGAGACCTAGCGGGAGGGATGCGGACCGGGGAGCTGTTTTTT.